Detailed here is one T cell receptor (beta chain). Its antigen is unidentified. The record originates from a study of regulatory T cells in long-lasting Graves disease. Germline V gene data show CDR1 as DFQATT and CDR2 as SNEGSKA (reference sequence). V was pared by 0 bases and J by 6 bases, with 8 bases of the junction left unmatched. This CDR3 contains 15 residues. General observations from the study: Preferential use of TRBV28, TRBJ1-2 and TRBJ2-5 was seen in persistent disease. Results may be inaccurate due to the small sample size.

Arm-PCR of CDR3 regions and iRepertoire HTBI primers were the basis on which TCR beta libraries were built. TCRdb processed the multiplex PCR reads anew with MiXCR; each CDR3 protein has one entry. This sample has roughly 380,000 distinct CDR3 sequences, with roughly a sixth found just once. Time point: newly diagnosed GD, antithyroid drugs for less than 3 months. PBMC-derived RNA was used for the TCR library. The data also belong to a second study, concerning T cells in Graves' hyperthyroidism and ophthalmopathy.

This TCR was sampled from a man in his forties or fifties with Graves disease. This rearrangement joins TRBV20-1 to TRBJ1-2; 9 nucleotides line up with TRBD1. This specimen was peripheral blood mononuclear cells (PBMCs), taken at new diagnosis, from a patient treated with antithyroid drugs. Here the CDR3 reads CSARDYRQGENGYTF. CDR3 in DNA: TGCAGTGCTAGAGATTATAGACAGGGGGAGAATGGCTACACCTTC.